The 9 T cell receptor beta chains listed next were all sequenced from one sample in a study of cytomegalovirus exposure and HLA in healthy donors. Primers included in the PCR were 60 Vbeta and 13 Jbeta primers. Data came from immunoSEQ multiplex PCR; TCRdb stores just in-frame clones and leaves some out. Counted here are approximately 170,000 clones, 70% to 80% occurring once; the ten biggest clones make up around 1.5%. Sequenced: PBMCs. The receptor set was obtained from a middle-aged man in good health and CMV-seronegative.

This clone came up a few times. The chain recombines TRBV10-1 with TRBJ2-3; 14 nucleotides line up with TRBD2. V was pared by 6 bases and J by 2 bases, with 13 bases of the junction left unmatched. Germline values: CDR1 WNHNN, CDR2 SYGVQD (reference sequence). This CDR3 is 19 amino acids long. The CDR3: CASSPGTSGRSFNTDTQYF. As DNA, the CDR3 is TGCGCCAGCAGCCCCGGGACTAGCGGGAGATCGTTTAACACAGATACGCAGTATTTT.

The chain employs TRBV9 and TRBJ2-7; 8 bases match TRBD1. The CDR3 extends over 19 amino acids. The germline CDR1 and CDR2 sequences are SGDLS and YYNGEE. The junction had 20 bases not matched to a gene; V was cut back by 4 bases and J by 2 bases. CDR3 sequence reads: CASSPGPVEWQGATYEQYF. CDR3 in DNA: TGTGCCAGCAGCCCAGGCCCGGTGGAGTGGCAGGGGGCAACCTACGAGCAGTACTTC.

The chain has TRBV5-4 and TRBJ2-3; 10 nucleotides match TRBD2. The CDR3 has 19 residues. Germline V CDR1 and CDR2: SGHNT, YYREEE (reference sequence). With 4 bases clipped from V and 4 bases from J, the junction kept 18 bases outside the gene matches. The CDR3 region is CASSPPPAAGGPVADTQYF. Written as DNA, the CDR3 is TGTGCCAGCAGCCCCCCCCCTGCAGCGGGAGGGCCCGTAGCAGATACGCAGTATTTT.

This rearrangement joins TRBV30 to TRBJ2-5; a weak D match, TRBD2 (9 bases). V gave up 2 bases and J gave up 1 base, with 17 bases separating them. Germline V CDR1 and CDR2: GTSNPN, SVGIG (reference sequence). The CDR3 has 16 residues. CDR3 sequence reads: CAWSRQGREGQETQYF. In DNA, the CDR3 is TGTGCCTGGAGTCGACAGGGGCGGGAGGGCCAAGAGACCCAGTACTTC.

The chain joins TRBV6-5 to TRBJ2-2; possible D gene TRBD1, 5 bases. V gave up 0 bases and J gave up 6 bases, with 8 bases separating them. Per germline, CDR1 MNHEY and CDR2 SVGAGI. The CDR3 contains 14 residues. The CDR3 region has the DNA TGTGCCAGCAGTTACTCTACAGGCGCCGGGGAGCTGTTTTTT. It translates to CASSYSTGAGELFF.

This clone appeared a single time. The CDR3 loop reads CASSATGGPAVGAQYF. In nucleotides, the CDR3 is TGTGCCAGCAGCGCGACAGGGGGCCCCGCGGTTGGAGCCCAGTACTTC. This chain joins TRBV9 and TRBJ2-5, with 10 bases matching TRBD1. The CDR3 has 16 residues. The germline CDR1 and CDR2 sequences are SGDLS and YYNGEE. Unmatched junction bases numbered 14, after V lost 3 bases and J lost 9 bases.

In DNA, the CDR3 is TGTGCCCGAAGGGGACTAGCGGGAGGTAATGAGCAGTTCTTC. Translating gives CARRGLAGGNEQFF. The rearrangement links TRBV30 to TRBJ2-1, with 15 bases aligning to TRBD2. The germline CDR1 and CDR2 sequences are GTSNPN and SVGIG (reference sequence). J gave up 7 bases and V 8 bases, and 6 bases lay outside the gene matches. The CDR3 is made up of 14 amino acids.

V usage is TRBV28 and J usage is TRBJ1-5; 9 nucleotides line up with TRBD1. J was trimmed by 2 bases and V by 5 bases; bases with no gene match: 13. Germline loops: CDR1 MDHEN, CDR2 SYDVKM. The length of the CDR3 is 18 residues. CDR3 coding DNA: TGTGCCAGCAGTCTTTCGAGACAGGGGGTAAATGGCAATCAGCCCCAGCATTTT. It translates to CASSLSRQGVNGNQPQHF.

This chain joins TRBV7-8 and TRBJ2-5, with a possible D match to TRBD2 (5 bases). Deletions cut 6 bases from V and 5 bases from J, with 22 bases between. CDR3 size: 16 residues. Germline V gene sequence: CDR1 SGHVS, CDR2 FQNEAQ. Here the CDR3 DNA reads TGTGCCAGCAGTCCTCAAAGAGGGTACTTTGCGGAGACCCAGTACTTC. It encodes CASSPQRGYFAETQYF.